A single sample gave rise to the 30 T cell receptor beta chains below, sequenced in a study of blood T cell repertoires in COVID-19. The table came from immunoSEQ multiplex PCR; TCRdb's copy has only in-frame clones and leaves some out. The data contain approximately 190,000 clones, about 85% of them singletons. The sequencing sample was made of peripheral blood. The receptor set was obtained from a human donor in a cohort sampled during active COVID-19.

The chain joins TRBV6-5 to TRBJ2-5; TRBD2 is a possible D gene (6 bases). CDR1 MNHEY and CDR2 SVGAGI come from the germline V gene. The CDR3 loop spans 13 amino acids. The V end was cut by 6 bases, the J end by 7 bases, with 15 bases between. The DNA of the CDR3 is TGTGCCAGCAGGCGGGACCCCCGGGCGACCCAGTACTTC. This codes for CASRRDPRATQYF.

CDR3 in DNA: TGCAGCGTTTCCGCGACAGTTAGCCCCGGGGAGCTGTTTTTT. It translates to CSVSATVSPGELFF. The chain carries TRBV29-1 and TRBJ2-2; weak D call: TRBD1 (5 bases). Germline V gives CDR1 SQVTM, CDR2 ANQGSEA. Trimming left V 5 bases short and J 6 bases short, with 16 bases between. The CDR3 totals 14 residues.

The rearrangement uses TRBV14 and TRBJ2-1; D call uncertain. The V end was cut by 1 base, the J end by 7 bases, with 11 bases between. The CDR3 contains 14 residues. Germline V gives CDR1 SGHDN, CDR2 FVKESK. The chain's CDR3 is CASSQGARVNEQFF. Written as DNA, the CDR3 is TGTGCCAGCAGCCAAGGAGCAAGAGTTAATGAGCAGTTCTTC.

The CDR3 nucleotides are TGTGCCAGTAGTTCGCGGGGTAGCGGGAGAACGCTGGGAGAGACCCAGTACTTC. This translates into CASSSRGSGRTLGETQYF. The V gene is TRBV19, the J gene TRBJ2-5, with 9 bases that match TRBD2. This CDR3 spans 18 amino acids. The germline V gene encodes CDR1 LNHDA and CDR2 SQIVND (reference sequence). The J segment lost 4 bases and the V segment lost 5 bases, leaving 17 bases of the junction unmatched.

The chain links TRBV5-1 to TRBJ2-1; TRBD2 aligns across 9 bases. V lost 1 base, J lost 14 bases, and 4 bases stayed unmatched. Germline CDR1 and CDR2: SGHRS and YFSETQ. The CDR3 has 12 residues. In DNA, the CDR3 is TGCGCCAGCAGCTTGAGCGGGGGGCCTAAGTTCTTC. Amino acids: CASSLSGGPKFF.

The chain uses TRBV28 and TRBJ2-3, with D maybe TRBD2 (5 bases). Germline loops: CDR1 MDHEN, CDR2 SYDVKM. Between the trimmed V and J ends, which lost 5 bases and 2 bases, there was a span of 14 bases. The CDR3 has 15 residues. CDR3 region: CASSAAGYSTDTQYF. DNA of the CDR3: TGTGCCAGCAGTGCGGCGGGTTATTCCACAGATACGCAGTATTTT.

This sequence joins TRBV9 and TRBJ2-2; 7 bases are a match to TRBD2. The trim removed 6 bases at V and 4 bases at J, leaving 3 bases unmatched. Germline CDR1 SGDLS, CDR2 YYNGEE. This CDR3 has 13 residues. The CDR3, as DNA: TGTGCCAGCACACGGGAGGTCACCGGGGAGCTGTTTTTT. It encodes CASTREVTGELFF.

The chain combines TRBV5-5 with TRBJ2-1, with a weak D call TRBD1 (6 bases). Per germline, CDR1 SGHKS and CDR2 YYEKEE (reference sequence). There are 15 residues in the CDR3. The ends were cut back, 2 bases at V and 5 bases at J, with 14 bases in the middle. In DNA, the CDR3 is TGTGCCAGCAGCTTCCGGGACACGATGAACAATGAGCAGTTCTTC. Translated: CASSFRDTMNNEQFF.

The CDR3 DNA reads as TGCGCCAGCAGTGAGCTCGCGGGGCCCCAAGAGACCCAGTACTTC. Amino acids: CASSELAGPQETQYF. The V gene is TRBV10-1, the J gene TRBJ2-5, with a tentative D call TRBD2 (6 bases). Germline V gene lookup returns CDR1 WNHNN and CDR2 SYGVQD (reference sequence). There are 15 residues in the CDR3. Trimming took off 2 bases at V and 1 base at J, with 11 bases between the two ends.

This chain links TRBV6-5 with TRBJ1-5; the match to TRBD1 covers 8 bases. Germline V gives CDR1 MNHEY, CDR2 SVGAGI. After removal of 8 bases from V and 6 bases from J, the junction contained 3 bases not matched to a gene. The CDR3 has 12 residues. In DNA, the CDR3 is TGTGCCAGCGGACAGGGCGGTCAGCCCCAGCATTTT. Its protein product is CASGQGGQPQHF.

This clone showed up just a few times. This chain connects TRBV30 to TRBJ1-1; no clear D gene. This CDR3 is 11 amino acids long. The germline gives CDR1 GTSNPN, CDR2 SVGIG (reference sequence). The V end was cut by 6 bases, the J end by 3 bases, with 8 bases between. This chain's CDR3 is CACRRDTEAFF. The CDR3 DNA reads TGTGCCTGTCGGAGGGACACTGAAGCTTTCTTT.

The V gene is TRBV5-1, the J gene TRBJ2-7; 8 positions agree with TRBD1. The length of the CDR3 is 15 residues. Germline lookup yields CDR1 SGHRS and CDR2 YFSETQ. The V gene end was trimmed by 0 bases and the J gene end by 3 bases; junction bases not matched to a gene: 5. The CDR3 reads CASSLVGTGDYEQYF. Written as DNA, the CDR3 is TGCGCCAGCAGCTTGGTTGGGACAGGAGACTACGAGCAGTACTTC. The full variable domain, in which reference TRBV5-1 and TRBJ2-7 provide the parts outside the CDR3, is KAGVTQTPRYLIKTRGQQVTLSCSPISGHRSVSWYQQTPGQGLQFLFEYFSETQRNKGNFPGRFSGRQFSNSRSEMNVSTLELGDSALYLCASSLVGTGDYEQYFGPGTRLTVT.

The J gene is TRBJ1-3, the V gene TRBV30, with D unresolved. From germline, CDR1 is GTSNPN and CDR2 SVGIG (reference sequence). The CDR3 length is 14 residues. V dropped 0 bases and J dropped 0 bases, with 6 bases sitting between them. CDR3: CAWSVGSSGNTIYF. Written as DNA, the CDR3 is TGTGCCTGGAGTGTGGGCAGCTCTGGAAACACCATATATTTT. Full variable domain (remainder filled in from reference TRBV30 and TRBJ1-3): SQTIHQWPATLVQPVGSPLSLECTVEGTSNPNLYWYRQAAGRGLQLLFYSVGIGQISSEVPQNLSASRPQDRQFILSSKKLLLSDSGFYLCAWSVGSSGNTIYFGEGSWLTVV.

The genes are TRBV28 and TRBJ2-7; D is uncertain. The V end lost 5 bases, the J end lost 7 bases, and 6 bases lay between the germline ends. The CDR3 runs to 10 residues. CDR1 and CDR2 (germline): MDHEN, SYDVKM. The CDR3 here is CASSTQEQYF. The DNA for the CDR3 is TGTGCCAGCAGTACTCAAGAGCAGTACTTC.

The gene calls are TRBV7-3 and TRBJ2-5; D ambiguous. Trimming took 1 base from V and 0 from J, leaving 12 bases between them. CDR1 is SGHTA, CDR2 FQGTGA, per germline. The CDR3 is made up of 16 amino acids. The CDR3 DNA reads as TGTGCCAGCAGCTTAAGAGGCTCTGGGTACCAAGAGACCCAGTACTTC. Encoded protein: CASSLRGSGYQETQYF.

This clone was seen a single time. At one end, the junction sequence differs from germline, possibly due to a read error. The J gene is TRBJ2-5, the V gene TRBV12-3 or TRBV12-4, with 7 bases aligning to TRBD2. The CDR3 sequence is 12 residues long. The CDR3 nucleotides are TGTGCCAGCAGTGGGATCAAGGGGAGGGTCAACTTC. Residues: CASSGIKGRVNF.

V gene TRBV28 combines with J gene TRBJ2-1; TRBD1 agrees at 11 bases. The ends lost 8 bases at V and 5 bases at J; junction bases unmatched: 8. CDR1 is MDHEN, CDR2 SYDVKM, per germline. The CDR3 contains 15 residues. The CDR3 region has the DNA TGTGCCAGCGAGGCGGACAGGGGGCGTCACAATGAGCAGTTCTTC. Translating gives CASEADRGRHNEQFF.

The rearrangement uses TRBV9 and TRBJ2-2; D remains unclear. This CDR3 region has 13 residues. CDR1 SGDLS and CDR2 YYNGEE come from the germline V gene. Trimming pared 0 bases from V and 7 bases from J, leaving 7 bases between. The CDR3 DNA reads as TGTGCCAGCAGCGTAGGAAAGAGCGGGGAGCTGTTTTTT. As protein: CASSVGKSGELFF.

This chain joins TRBV5-1 and TRBJ2-7; 9 nucleotides match TRBD2. CDR1 is SGHRS, CDR2 YFSETQ, per germline. This CDR3 comprises 14 residues. J lost 5 bases, V lost 4 bases, and 7 bases had no gene match. Here the CDR3 reads CASSIAGVRDEQYF. The DNA for the CDR3 is TGCGCCAGCAGCATAGCGGGAGTGAGGGACGAGCAGTACTTC.

This clone showed up many times. V gene TRBV6-6 combines with J gene TRBJ1-2, with D possibly matching TRBD1 (5 bases). This CDR3 is built from 13 residues. V shed 7 bases and J shed 8 bases, with 17 bases lying between them. CDR1 MNHNY and CDR2 SVGAGI come from the germline V gene (reference sequence). The CDR3 here is CASIRRGGYGYTF. The CDR3 DNA sequence: TGTGCCAGCATTCGACGGGGGGGATACGGCTACACCTTC.

The chain joins TRBV7-2 to TRBJ2-7; D is perhaps TRBD1 (7 bases). The germline CDR1 and CDR2 sequences are SGHTA and FQGNSA. The CDR3 runs to 18 residues. V lost 3 bases to trimming and J lost 2 bases, with 23 bases between them. The CDR3 reads CASSLTGSLATATYEQYF. The CDR3, as DNA: TGTGCCAGCAGCTTGACAGGGTCACTAGCAACGGCGACCTACGAGCAGTACTTC.

The V gene is TRBV10-2, the J gene TRBJ1-4; D remains ambiguous. Looked up from germline, CDR1 is WSHSY and CDR2 is SAAADI. V dropped 8 bases and J dropped 7 bases, with 11 bases sitting between them. This CDR3 is 12 amino acids long. Written as DNA, the CDR3 is TGCGCCAGCGCGCAACGTGGTGAAAAACTGTTTTTT. Amino acids: CASAQRGEKLFF.

In this sample, this clone turned up a few times. The rearrangement joins TRBV7-9 to TRBJ1-1; D not resolved. Per germline, CDR1 SEHNR and CDR2 FQNEAQ (reference sequence). The CDR3 length is 14 residues. V was shortened by 5 bases and J by 11 bases, with 21 bases between the two germline ends. CDR3 coding DNA: TGTGCCAGCAGCCCTCCCAACGGGGAGGCTAAGGCTTTCTTT. Protein: CASSPPNGEAKAFF.

Written as DNA, the CDR3 is TGTGCCAGCAGCCAAGATGAGGAAGTGTTTGGGGAGGGACAGGGGCAATATGGCTACACCTTC. Residues: CASSQDEEVFGEGQGQYGYTF. The V call is TRBV3-1 (or the pseudogene TRBV3-2), the J call TRBJ1-2, with TRBD1 matching 10 bases. Germline loops: CDR1 LGHDT, CDR2 YNNKEL (reference sequence). This CDR3 has 21 amino acids. Trimming removed 0 bases from V and 5 bases from J; junction bases left unmatched: 21.

CDR3 amino acids: CASSLASDSSPLHF. In DNA form, the CDR3 reads TGTGCCAGCAGCCTCGCCAGTGACTCTTCACCCCTCCACTTT. The chain recombines TRBV7-9 with TRBJ1-6; no reliable D call. This CDR3 comprises 14 residues. V was trimmed by 5 bases and J by 9 bases, leaving 14 bases between them. CDR1 is SEHNR and CDR2 is FQNEAQ in the germline V gene (reference sequence).

This clone was counted a single time. V gene TRBV5-1 combines with J gene TRBJ2-1; the match to TRBD2 covers 11 bases. Looked up from germline, CDR1 is SGHRS and CDR2 is YFSETQ. Trimming removed 4 bases from V and 5 bases from J; junction bases left unmatched: 5. The CDR3 extends over 15 amino acids. CDR3 amino acids: CASSQGLAENNEQFF. The CDR3 DNA reads TGCGCCAGCAGCCAGGGACTAGCGGAAAACAATGAGCAGTTCTTC.

Concerning this clone: The CDR3 does not end in the conserved phenylalanine or tryptophan, so this is likely a read error. No DNA is shown, since the ends of the CDR3 on it are uncertain; the CDR3 is the one TCRdb lists. The chain recombines TRBV6-5 with TRBJ1-2; the table's D call TRBD1 went unverified against the DNA. The CDR3 sequence runs 12 residues, both termini included. CDR1 is MNHEY, CDR2 SVGAGI, per germline. CDR3 protein: CASSNTRTGLLV.

The chain is built from TRBV18 and TRBJ1-2; D not certain. CDR3 length equals 13 residues. Germline values: CDR1 KGHSH, CDR2 LQKENI. V shed 5 bases and J shed 2 bases, with 9 bases lying between them. CDR3 sequence reads: CASSTGVNYGYTF. The DNA for the CDR3 is TGTGCCAGCTCAACCGGGGTCAACTATGGCTACACCTTC.

This chain connects TRBV7-9 to TRBJ2-3; weak D call: TRBD1 (6 bases). V was shortened by 5 bases and J by 2 bases, with 14 bases between the two germline ends. The CDR3 loop spans 15 amino acids. Germline CDR1 is SEHNR and CDR2 is FQNEAQ (reference sequence). For the CDR3, the DNA is TGTGCCAGCAGCAAACCGACAGGATACACAGATACGCAGTATTTT. It is translated as CASSKPTGYTDTQYF.

J is TRBJ1-2 and V is TRBV10-3, with D hard to call. CDR3 length: 12 residues. The V gene lost 2 bases and the J gene lost 9 bases, with 10 bases spanning the gap. Germline loops: CDR1 ENHRY, CDR2 SYGVKD. CDR3 DNA: TGTGCCATCAGTGAGGCGGTCAGTCGCTACACCTTC. It is translated as CAISEAVSRYTF.